This T cell receptor (beta chain) was retrieved from a study of blood T cell repertoires in COVID-19. Across the whole study: Researchers got acute and convalescent COVID-19 samples from the United States, Italy and Spain. PBMCs, B-cell-depleted T cells, or T cells were the source of the cDNA or gDNA that made up the material.

In the authors' methods: Amplification with reference gene primers provided the estimates of nucleated cell counts. TCRdb's table, derived via immunoSEQ multiplex PCR, lists solely in-frame clones and lacks some. V and J calls and clone size are given by that table; D and trimming were obtained from the DNA. Among roughly 190,000 clones, roughly 79% were seen once, and the ten largest hold more than 9.5%. Patients of the Seattle cohort, enrolled during active infection, were followed longitudinally. This TCR came from a woman in her forties with COVID-19, enrolled during active disease. Sequences were obtained from peripheral blood.

The CDR3 reads CASSQLGDQETQYF. The CDR3 DNA reads as TGTGCCAGCAGCCAATTGGGAGACCAAGAGACCCAGTACTTC. V gene TRBV3-1 (or the pseudogene TRBV3-2) combines with J gene TRBJ2-5; the D gene is possibly TRBD2 (5 bases). Germline-derived CDR1 and CDR2 are LGHDT and YNNKEL (reference sequence). The CDR3 length is 14 residues. V lost 2 bases and J 0 bases, leaving 7 bases between the germline ends.